This T cell receptor beta chain was identified during a study of graft-versus-host responses after intestinal transplantation. Findings and limits, study-wide: Recipient marrow contained GvH clones, some of which appeared first in ileum or blood.

About this clone: Its antigen remains unidentified.

From germline, CDR1 is SGHTA and CDR2 FQGNSA. The trim removed 4 bases at V and 4 bases at J, leaving 3 bases unmatched. This CDR3 has 14 residues. Here immunoSEQ multiplex PCR was the method, and the copy in TCRdb shows in-frame clones only, minus some. The sample lists some 86,000 clones; about 87% were seen once. The sequencing here drew on unstimulated CD4+ T cells sorted from spleen or lymph node cells, taken before transplant. V usage is TRBV7-2 and J usage is TRBJ1-3; 8 nucleotides match TRBD1. This TCR derives from a human donor who was the organ donor for an intestinal transplant. CDR3 DNA sequence: TGTGCCAGCAGCTGGGGGACAGGCGGAAACACCATATATTTT. Translating it yields CASSWGTGGNTIYF. Drawing the rest from reference TRBV7-2 and TRBJ1-3, the complete variable domain is GAGVSQSPSNKVTEKGKDVELRCDPISGHTALYWYRQSLGQGLEFLIYFQGNSAPDKSGLPSDRFSAERTGGSVSTLTIQRTQQEDSAVYLCASSWGTGGNTIYFGEGSWLTVV.